The T cell receptor beta chain under discussion was sequenced for a study of memory CD4+ T cells and cytomegalovirus serostatus. Study overall: This sample comes from healthy Belgian adults, 9 CMV seropositive, roughly 22 seronegative.

Original processing methods: After removing out-of-frame reads, approximately 2 million distinct TCRbeta sequences remained. Sequenced by immunoSEQ multiplex PCR; TCRdb stores in-frame clones only, minus some. V and J calls plus clone size are reproduced from that table; the DNA served to infer D and trimming. The profile shows just under 40,000 clones, over 60% of them singletons. The sort gate was single viable CD3+CD4+CD8-CD45RO+ cells for memory CD4+ T cells. Regarding the study as a whole: Each of 55 to 80 CMV-associated TCRbeta sequences occurred in one to five individuals.

About this clone itself: What it recognizes is unknown.

The sequencing input was memory CD4+ T cells from blood. The clonotype comes from an adult in good health and CMV-seronegative.

The CDR3 reads CASRTGMNTEAFF. In DNA form, the CDR3 reads TGCGCCAGCAGGACAGGGATGAACACTGAAGCTTTCTTT. J is TRBJ1-1 and V is TRBV5-1; 7 nucleotides agree with TRBD1. The CDR3 runs to 13 residues. With 5 bases clipped from V and 0 bases from J, the junction kept 1 base outside the gene matches. Germline assignment: CDR1 SGHRS and CDR2 YFSETQ.